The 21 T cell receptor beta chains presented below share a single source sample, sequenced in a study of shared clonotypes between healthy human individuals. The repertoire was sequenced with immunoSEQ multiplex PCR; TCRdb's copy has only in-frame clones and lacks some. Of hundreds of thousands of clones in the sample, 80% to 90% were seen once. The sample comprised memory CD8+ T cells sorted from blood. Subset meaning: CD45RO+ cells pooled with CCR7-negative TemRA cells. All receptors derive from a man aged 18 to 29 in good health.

CDR3 sequence: CASSSGMDRVPGELFF. The CDR3 bases are TGTGCCAGCAGCTCGGGGATGGACAGGGTCCCCGGGGAGCTGTTTTTT. The chain has TRBV28 and TRBJ2-2, with 8 bases fitting TRBD1. CDR3 length equals 16 residues. The germline V gene encodes CDR1 MDHEN and CDR2 SYDVKM. The V segment lost 6 bases and the J segment 6 bases; nucleotides outside the gene matches: 12.

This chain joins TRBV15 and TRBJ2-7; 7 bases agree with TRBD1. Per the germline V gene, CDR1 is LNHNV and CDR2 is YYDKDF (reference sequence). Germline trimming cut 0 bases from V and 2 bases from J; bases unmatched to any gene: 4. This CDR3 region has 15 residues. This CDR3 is CATSRDLGQTYEQYF. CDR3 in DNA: TGTGCCACCAGCAGAGATTTGGGACAGACCTACGAGCAGTACTTC.

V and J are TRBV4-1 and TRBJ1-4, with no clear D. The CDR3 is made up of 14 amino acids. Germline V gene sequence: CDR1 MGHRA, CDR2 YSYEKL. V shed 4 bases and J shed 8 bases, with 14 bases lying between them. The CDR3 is CASSPTLIEEKLFF. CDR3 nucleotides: TGCGCCAGCAGCCCGACCCTTATTGAGGAAAAACTGTTTTTT.

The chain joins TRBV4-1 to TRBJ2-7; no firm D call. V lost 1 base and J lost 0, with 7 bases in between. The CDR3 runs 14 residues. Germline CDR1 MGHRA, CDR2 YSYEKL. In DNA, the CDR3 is TGCGCCAGCAGCCAAGCCAGGCTCTCCTACGAGCAGTACTTC. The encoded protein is CASSQARLSYEQYF.

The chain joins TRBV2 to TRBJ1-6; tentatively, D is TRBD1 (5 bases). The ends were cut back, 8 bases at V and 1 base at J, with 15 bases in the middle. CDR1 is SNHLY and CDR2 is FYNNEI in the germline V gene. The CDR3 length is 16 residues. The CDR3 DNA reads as TGTGCCAGCTCCCAGGGCAGGGAGTCCTATAATTCACCCCTCCACTTT. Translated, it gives CASSQGRESYNSPLHF.

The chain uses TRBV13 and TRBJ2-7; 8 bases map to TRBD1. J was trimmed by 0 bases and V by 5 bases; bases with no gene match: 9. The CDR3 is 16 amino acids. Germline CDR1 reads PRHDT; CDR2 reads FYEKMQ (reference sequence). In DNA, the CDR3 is TGTGCCAGCAGCCAGATCCGGACAGGGAACTCCTACGAGCAGTACTTC. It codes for CASSQIRTGNSYEQYF.

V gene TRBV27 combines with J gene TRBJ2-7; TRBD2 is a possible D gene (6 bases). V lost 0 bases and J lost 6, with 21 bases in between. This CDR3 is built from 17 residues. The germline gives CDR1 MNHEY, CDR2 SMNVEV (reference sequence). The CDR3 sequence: CASSLSNPGSFLGEQYF. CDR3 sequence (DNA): TGTGCCAGCAGTTTATCGAACCCCGGGAGCTTCCTAGGCGAGCAGTACTTC.

CDR3 region: CSVGLAVYNEQFF. The CDR3 coding sequence is TGCAGCGTTGGGCTAGCGGTATACAATGAGCAGTTCTTC. J is TRBJ2-1 and V is TRBV29-1, with 7 bases identical to TRBD2. CDR3 length: 13 amino acids. Trimming cost V 4 bases and J 4 bases; bases outside gene matches: 4. Germline CDR1 SQVTM, CDR2 ANQGSEA.

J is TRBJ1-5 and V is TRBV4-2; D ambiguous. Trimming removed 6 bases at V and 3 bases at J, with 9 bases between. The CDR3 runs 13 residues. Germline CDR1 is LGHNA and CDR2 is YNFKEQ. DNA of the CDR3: TGTGCCAGCAGTCGGGGAAACAATCAGCCCCAGCATTTT. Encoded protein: CASSRGNNQPQHF.

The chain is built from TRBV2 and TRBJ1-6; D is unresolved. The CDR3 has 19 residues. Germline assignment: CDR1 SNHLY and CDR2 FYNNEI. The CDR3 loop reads CSMVEDGTVISSYNSPLHF. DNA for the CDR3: TGTTCCATGGTGGAAGACGGCACCGTTATTAGCTCCTATAATTCACCCCTCCACTTT.

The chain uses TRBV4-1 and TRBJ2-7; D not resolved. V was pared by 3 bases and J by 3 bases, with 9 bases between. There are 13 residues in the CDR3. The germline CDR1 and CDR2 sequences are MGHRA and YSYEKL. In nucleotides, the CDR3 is TGCGCCAGCAGCCATCATAGGGACTACGAGCAGTACTTC. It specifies CASSHHRDYEQYF.

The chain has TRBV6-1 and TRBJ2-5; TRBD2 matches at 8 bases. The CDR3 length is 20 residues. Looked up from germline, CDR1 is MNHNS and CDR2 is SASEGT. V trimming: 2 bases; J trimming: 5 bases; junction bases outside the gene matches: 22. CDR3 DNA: TGTGCCAGCAGTGAATATGGGCCCTCGACGACGGGAGGGCCGATGGAGACCCAGTACTTC. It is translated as CASSEYGPSTTGGPMETQYF.

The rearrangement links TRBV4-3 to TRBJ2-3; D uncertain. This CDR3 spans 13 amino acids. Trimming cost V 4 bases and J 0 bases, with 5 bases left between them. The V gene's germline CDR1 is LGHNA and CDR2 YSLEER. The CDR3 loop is CASSPSSTDTQYF. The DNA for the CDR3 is TGCGCCAGCAGCCCATCGAGCACAGATACGCAGTATTTT.

CDR3 sequence: CASSFGGEGWYEQYF. CDR3 DNA sequence: TGTGCCAGCAGCTTCGGCGGGGAAGGTTGGTACGAGCAGTACTTC. The chain joins TRBV5-8 to TRBJ2-7, with D possibly TRBD2 on 6 matching bases. V lost 2 bases and J 4 bases, leaving 16 bases between the germline ends. CDR3 size: 15 residues. Germline CDR1 is SGHTS and CDR2 is YDEGEE. The full variable domain, rest sourced from reference TRBV5-8 and TRBJ2-7, is EAGVTQSPTHLIKTRGQQATLRCSPISGHTSVYWYQQALGLGLQFLLWYDEGEERNRGNFPPRFSGRQFPNYSSELNVNALELEDSALYLCASSFGGEGWYEQYFGPGTRLTVT.

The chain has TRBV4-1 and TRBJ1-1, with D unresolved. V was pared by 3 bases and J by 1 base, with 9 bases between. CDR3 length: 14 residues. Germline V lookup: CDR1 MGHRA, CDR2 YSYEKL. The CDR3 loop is CASSHLEGNTEAFF. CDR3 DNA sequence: TGCGCCAGCAGCCACCTAGAGGGGAACACTGAAGCTTTCTTT.

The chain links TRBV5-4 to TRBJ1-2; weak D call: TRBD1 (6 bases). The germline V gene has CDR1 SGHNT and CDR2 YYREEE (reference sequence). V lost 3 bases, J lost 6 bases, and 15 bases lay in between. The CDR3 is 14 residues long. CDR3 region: CASSSIGGVDGYTF. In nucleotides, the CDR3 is TGTGCCAGCAGCTCTATAGGGGGGGTAGATGGCTACACCTTC.

CDR3 bases: TGCAGTGCTTTTCACAATGAGCAGTTCTTC. This translates into CSAFHNEQFF. The chain combines TRBV20-1 with TRBJ2-1; D unresolved. CDR3 length equals 10 residues. Trimming removed 5 bases at V and 5 bases at J, with 4 bases between. Germline loops: CDR1 DFQATT, CDR2 SNEGSKA (reference sequence).

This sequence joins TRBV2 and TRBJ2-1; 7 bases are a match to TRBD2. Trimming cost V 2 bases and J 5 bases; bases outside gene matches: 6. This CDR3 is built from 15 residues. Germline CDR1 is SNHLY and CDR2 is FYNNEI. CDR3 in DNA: TGTGCCAGCAGTGAACCCCAGCGGGATGACAATGAGCAGTTCTTC. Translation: CASSEPQRDDNEQFF. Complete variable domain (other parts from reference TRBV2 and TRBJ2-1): EPEVTQTPSHQVTQMGQEVILRCVPISNHLYFYWYRQILGQKVEFLVSFYNNEISEKSEIFDDQFSVERPDGSNFTLKIRSTKLEDSAMYFCASSEPQRDDNEQFFGPGTRLTVL.

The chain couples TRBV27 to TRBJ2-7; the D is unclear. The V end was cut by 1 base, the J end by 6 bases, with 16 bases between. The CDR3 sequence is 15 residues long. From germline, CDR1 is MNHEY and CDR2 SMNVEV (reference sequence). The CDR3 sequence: CASSLFGLKSLEQYF. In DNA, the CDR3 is TGTGCCAGCAGTTTATTCGGTTTAAAATCGCTCGAGCAGTACTTC.

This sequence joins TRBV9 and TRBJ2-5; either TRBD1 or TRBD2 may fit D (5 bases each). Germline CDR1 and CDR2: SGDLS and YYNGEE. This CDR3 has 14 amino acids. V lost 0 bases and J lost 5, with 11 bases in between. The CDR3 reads CASSVDGGEETQYF. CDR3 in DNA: TGTGCCAGCAGCGTAGATGGGGGAGAGGAGACCCAGTACTTC.

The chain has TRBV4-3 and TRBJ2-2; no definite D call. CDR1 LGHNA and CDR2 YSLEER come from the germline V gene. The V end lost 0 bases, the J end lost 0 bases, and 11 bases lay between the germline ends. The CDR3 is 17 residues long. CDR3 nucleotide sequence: TGCGCCAGCAGCCAAGATCCGGCGGCTACGAACACCGGGGAGCTGTTTTTT. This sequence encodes CASSQDPAATNTGELFF.